The TCR beta chain described here comes from a study of cytomegalovirus exposure and HLA in healthy donors. At the level of the study: The use of the same platform for the roughly 130 validation repertoires and the roughly 730 first-cohort repertoires was reported by a later analysis. General study findings and limits: It was reported that the classifier diagnosed cytomegalovirus status with high specificity and sensitivity in both the original and validation cohorts. For most TCR sequences rarity was the rule, although some public TCRs occurred in many donors.

The germline V gene has CDR1 SGHRS and CDR2 YFSETQ. V was clipped by 3 bases and J by 5 bases; unmatched bases: 9. This CDR3 contains 16 residues. The table lists this clone with a few counts. The antigen is not known. The data were produced by immunoSEQ multiplex PCR, yet TCRdb's version contains in-frame clones alone and is incomplete. The sample lists 250,000 to 300,000 clones, around 86% occurring once. This sequence originates from a woman in her late teens or twenties in good health and CMV-seronegative. The sequenced sample was PBMCs. The genes are TRBV5-1 and TRBJ1-5; TRBD1 aligns across 9 bases. The CDR3: CASSSQPTGGDQPQHF. DNA of the CDR3: TGCGCCAGCAGCTCCCAACCTACAGGGGGCGATCAGCCCCAGCATTTT.